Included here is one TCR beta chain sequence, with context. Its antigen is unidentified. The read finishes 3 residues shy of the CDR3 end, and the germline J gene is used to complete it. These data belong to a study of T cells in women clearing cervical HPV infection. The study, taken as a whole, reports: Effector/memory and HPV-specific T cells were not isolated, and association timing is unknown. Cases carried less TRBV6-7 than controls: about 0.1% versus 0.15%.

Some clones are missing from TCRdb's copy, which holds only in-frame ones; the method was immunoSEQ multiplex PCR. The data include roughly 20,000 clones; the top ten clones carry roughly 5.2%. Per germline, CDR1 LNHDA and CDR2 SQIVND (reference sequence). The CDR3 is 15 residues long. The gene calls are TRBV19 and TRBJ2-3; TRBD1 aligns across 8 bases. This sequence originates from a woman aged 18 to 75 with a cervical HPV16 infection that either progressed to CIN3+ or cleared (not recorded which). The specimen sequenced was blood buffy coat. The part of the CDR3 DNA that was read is TGTGCCAGTAGTATTGAGGGGACAGGATTTCAGCCG. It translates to CASSIEGTGFQP. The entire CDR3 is CASSIEGTGFQPQYF.